A selection of T cell receptor beta chains follows, all from one sample in a study of post-analysis software for immune sequencing data. TCRdb re-called the PCR reads through MiXCR, storing one row per CDR3 protein. The table lists 600,000 to 700,000 distinct CDR3 sequences, around 60% of them singletons, with around 11% in the top ten. The sequencing input was blood. These receptors came from a girl aged 2-10 years with multiple sclerosis. The CDR3 runs from the conserved cysteine through the conserved F or W. D genes are given only for firm matches. Only part of the rows carry a size: once, few, many, or a class if the clone is expanded.

d_call	clone_size	j_call	v_call	cdr3_nt	cdr3_aa
TRBD2	few	TRBJ2-5	TRBV4-2	TGTGCCAGCAGCCGATCCCACCCCATAGCGGGAGGCGCTGAGACCCAGTACTTC	CASSRSHPIAGGAETQYF
TRBD2	.	TRBJ2-3	TRBV7-2	TGTGCCAGCAGCTTCCCAGCTAGCGGGGTGAGGGATACGCAGTATTTT	CASSFPASGVRDTQYF
.	.	TRBJ2-7	TRBV7-2	TGTGCCAGCAGCTTCGACAGCGGCTACGAGCAGTACTTC	CASSFDSGYEQYF
TRBD2	.	TRBJ2-1	TRBV6-5	TGTGCCAGCAGTTACTCTTCCGGGACTAGCTCCTACAATGAGCAGTTCTTC	CASSYSSGTSSYNEQFF
.	.	TRBJ2-1	TRBV20-1	TGCAGTGCTATGTCACAAGCCTACAATGAGCAGTTCTTC	CSAMSQAYNEQFF
.	few	TRBJ2-5	TRBV12-3/TRBV12-4	TGTGCCAGCACCGCAAAGGGGATTTGGGAGACCCAGTACTTC	CASTAKGIWETQYF
.	.	TRBJ1-1	TRBV2	TGTGCCAGCAGTGAACATACTACACCGAACACTGAAGCTTTCTTT	CASSEHTTPNTEAFF
.	.	TRBJ2-1	TRBV18	TGTGCCAGCTCACCAGACAGCCGTAATGAGCAGTTCTTC	CASSPDSRNEQFF
.	.	TRBJ2-3	TRBV10-2	TGCGCCAGCAGGGCCCTAGGGCAGGCAAGCACAGATACGCAGTATTTT	CASRALGQASTDTQYF
TRBD1	.	TRBJ1-5	TRBV12-3/TRBV12-4	TGTGCCAGCACTCGAACCGGGACAGGGTTTGGCAATCAGCCCCAGCATTTT	CASTRTGTGFGNQPQHF
TRBD1	.	TRBJ2-3	TRBV6-4	TGTGCCAGCAGTGACTCGACAGGGGACGCAGATACGCAGTATTTT	CASSDSTGDADTQYF
TRBD1	.	TRBJ1-2	TRBV11-2	TGTGCCAGCAGACCCGGACAGGGGGCGCGAGGTGGCTACACCTTC	CASRPGQGARGGYTF
.	.	TRBJ2-5	TRBV25-1	TGTGCCAGCAGTGACGGCCGCCCCGGACAGCAGTACTTC	CASSDGRPGQQYF
.	.	TRBJ2-3	TRBV4-1	TGCGCCAGCAGCTCAGACTTTGTGGGGGATACGCAGTATTTT	CASSSDFVGDTQYF
.	.	TRBJ1-2	TRBV27	TGTGCCAGCAGTCCCCGGGGGCTCTATGGCTACACCTTC	CASSPRGLYGYTF
.	.	TRBJ2-1	TRBV24-1	TGTGCCACCAGTGGCTTGAAAGGGATTGAGCAGTTCTTC	CATSGLKGIEQFF
.	.	TRBJ1-2	TRBV6-2/TRBV6-3	TGTGCCAGCACTGGTGCTGGGGCCCGGAGTAACTATGACTACACCTTC	CASTGAGARSNYDYTF
.	.	TRBJ2-7	TRBV12-3/TRBV12-4	TGTGCCAGCAGCCGACAGTTAGGGAAGCAGTACTTC	CASSRQLGKQYF
.	.	TRBJ2-4	TRBV12-3/TRBV12-4	TGTGCCAGCAGTCAGAGACTCCTTCCTAGGCGGAAGTACTTC	CASSQRLLPRRKYF
TRBD2	few	TRBJ2-1	TRBV27	TGTGCCAGCAGCGAGCTAGCGGGGGGGCGCGTTGAGCAGTTCTTC	CASSELAGGRVEQFF
.	.	TRBJ1-4	TRBV6-1	TGTGCCAGCAGTGTGGAGATTTCTAATGAAAAACTGTTTTTT	CASSVEISNEKLFF
.	.	TRBJ1-2	TRBV2	TGTGCCAGCAGTGAACGGGGGGAGCGGTATGGCTACACCTTC	CASSERGERYGYTF
.	.	TRBJ2-1	TRBV20-1	TGCAGTCCGGGAGCAAATGAGCAGTTCTTC	CSPGANEQFF
TRBD1	few	TRBJ2-1	TRBV7-9	TGTGCCAGCAGCTTAATCGGGGTCGTGACAGGGGTCAATGAGCAGTTCTTC	CASSLIGVVTGVNEQFF
TRBD2	once	TRBJ2-3	TRBV20-1	TGCAGTGCTAGGGGGGTAGCGGGGCTCCTAGATACGCAGTATTTT	CSARGVAGLLDTQYF
.	.	TRBJ2-7	TRBV15	TGTGCCACCAGCAGAGGGACTGGCGGGTTACCCTACGAGCAGTACTTC	CATSRGTGGLPYEQYF
TRBD2	.	TRBJ2-1	TRBV29-1	TGCAGCGTTCGCCCTCCGGGACTAGCGGGGCACCGCCAGTTCTTC	CSVRPPGLAGHRQFF
.	few	TRBJ1-4	TRBV12-3/TRBV12-4	TGTGCCAGCAGTCCCTCGGGACTCCCAACGGAAAAACTGTTTTTT	CASSPSGLPTEKLFF
.	.	TRBJ1-1	TRBV29-1	TGCAGCGTTGAAGATCGAGGCGTATTCACTGAAGCTTTCTTT	CSVEDRGVFTEAFF
.	.	TRBJ2-5	TRBV7-7	TGTGCCAGCAGCCCTGAGCTGACGGCCCAAGAGACCCAGTACTTC	CASSPELTAQETQYF
.	.	TRBJ1-1	TRBV27	TGTGCCAGCAGTTTCTCAGGGAGAACTGAAGCTTTCTTT	CASSFSGRTEAFF
.	.	TRBJ2-5	TRBV6-2/TRBV6-3	TGTGCCAGCAGTTACTCGTGGGGAGAGACCCAGTACTTC	CASSYSWGETQYF
.	.	TRBJ2-7	TRBV5-1	TGTGCCAGCAGCTTAGCAGAGACCTACGAGCAGTACTTC	CASSLAETYEQYF
TRBD2	once	TRBJ2-1	TRBV27	TGTGCCAGCCGAACTAGCGTCTCCTACAATGAGCAGTTCTTC	CASRTSVSYNEQFF
.	.	TRBJ2-5	TRBV7-2	TGTGCCAGCAGCTTAGGGCAGCACCAAGAGACCCAGTACTTC	CASSLGQHQETQYF
.	.	TRBJ1-4	TRBV10-3	TGTGCCATCAGTCAGAGCAGTGATGAAAAACTGTTTTTT	CAISQSSDEKLFF
.	few	TRBJ2-7	TRBV6-2/TRBV6-3	TGTGCCAGCAGTGCTTCTAGAGACTCCTACGAGCAGTACTTC	CASSASRDSYEQYF
.	.	TRBJ2-1	TRBV15	TGTGCCACCAGCAGAGTCCCTGTTGTTGAGCAGTTCTTC	CATSRVPVVEQFF